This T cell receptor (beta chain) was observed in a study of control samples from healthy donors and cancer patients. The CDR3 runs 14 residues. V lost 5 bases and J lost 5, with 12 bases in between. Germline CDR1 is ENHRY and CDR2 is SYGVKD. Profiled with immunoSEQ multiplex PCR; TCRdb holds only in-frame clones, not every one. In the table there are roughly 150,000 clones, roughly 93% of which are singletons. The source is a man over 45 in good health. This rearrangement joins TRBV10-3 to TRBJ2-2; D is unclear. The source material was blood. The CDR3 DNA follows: TGTGCCATCAGTCCGGGTCCAGCGACCGGGGAGCTGTTTTTT. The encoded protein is CAISPGPATGELFF.